The rows below give T cell receptor beta chains drawn from one sample of a study of blood T cell repertoires in COVID-19. The repertoire was sequenced with immunoSEQ multiplex PCR; TCRdb's copy has only in-frame clones and lacks some. The data hold more than 110,000 clones, with roughly 80% observed a single time. Sequencing was done on a sample of peripheral blood. Receptors were obtained from a human donor in a cohort sampled during active COVID-19. The CDR3 runs from the conserved cysteine through the conserved F or W. A D gene is named only where the DNA matches it firmly. A clone size is listed for some rows: how often the clone was seen (once, few, many), or a class if it is expanded.

abundance,j_gene,v_gene,d_gene,CDR3aa,CDR3nt
-,TRBJ1-1,TRBV14,-,CASSQPLGGWSTEAFF,TGTGCCAGCAGCCAACCCCTCGGAGGGTGGAGCACTGAAGCTTTCTTT
-,TRBJ2-7,TRBV28,TRBD1,CASSRTGGSYEQYF,TGTGCCAGCAGTAGGACAGGGGGCTCCTACGAGCAGTACTTC
few,TRBJ2-2,TRBV18,-,CASSPRTVYTGELFF,TGTGCCAGCTCACCACGGACAGTTTACACCGGGGAGCTGTTTTTT
-,TRBJ2-6,TRBV6-5,-,CASSLDRGGANVLTF,TGTGCCAGCAGCCTAGACCGCGGAGGGGCCAACGTCCTGACTTTC
-,TRBJ2-3,TRBV14,TRBD2,CASSKGMGLADTDTQYF,TGTGCCAGCAGCAAAGGCATGGGGCTAGCGGACACAGATACGCAGTATTTT
once,TRBJ2-7,TRBV2,-,CASSVRHDSYEQYF,TGTGCCAGCAGTGTGCGACACGACTCCTACGAGCAGTACTTC
-,TRBJ2-1,TRBV11-2,TRBD2,CASSLTSGITNEQFF,TGTGCCAGCAGCTTAACTAGCGGTATAACCAATGAGCAGTTCTTC
few,TRBJ1-1,TRBV7-9,-,CASSFALGTNTEAFF,TGTGCCAGCAGCTTCGCGCTGGGGACTAACACTGAAGCTTTCTTT
-,TRBJ1-6,TRBV7-6,TRBD1,CASSKAGGNSPLHF,TGTGCCAGCAGCAAGGCAGGGGGTAATTCACCCCTCCACTTT
-,TRBJ2-7,TRBV11-1,TRBD1,CASSQLRDRVKREQYF,TGTGCCAGCAGCCAATTACGGGACAGGGTGAAGAGAGAGCAGTACTTC
once,TRBJ2-7,TRBV6-5,TRBD1,CASSRNRDRGRQQYF,TGTGCCAGCAGCCGCAACCGGGACAGGGGACGACAGCAGTACTTC
-,TRBJ1-2,TRBV3-1/TRBV3-2,-,CASSQERGYGYTF,TGTGCCAGCAGCCAAGAACGGGGTTATGGCTACACCTTC
-,TRBJ1-2,TRBV27,TRBD1,CASSLSQGGRGGSNYGYTF,TGTGCCAGCAGTTTATCCCAGGGGGGTCGAGGTGGGTCTAACTATGGCTACACCTTC
-,TRBJ1-2,TRBV7-2,-,CASSLNWASNYGYTF,TGTGCCAGCAGCTTAAACTGGGCCAGCAACTATGGCTACACCTTC
-,TRBJ2-3,TRBV6-4,TRBD2,CASSGGRGGPDTQYF,TGTGCCAGCAGTGGAGGGCGGGGGGGCCCAGATACGCAGTATTTT
-,TRBJ1-2,TRBV28,-,CASSFKSGYTF,TGTGCCAGCAGTTTTAAGAGTGGCTACACCTTC
few,TRBJ1-2,TRBV3-1/TRBV3-2,TRBD1,CASSPRQGLSGYTF,TGTGCCAGCAGCCCCAGACAGGGGTTGAGCGGCTACACCTTC
-,TRBJ1-3,TRBV7-9,TRBD1,CASSSGTADGNTIYF,TGTGCCAGCAGCTCGGGGACAGCAGATGGAAACACCATATATTTT
-,TRBJ1-1,TRBV5-4,-,CASSRRGGANTEAFF,TGTGCCAGCAGCCGCCGGGGGGGAGCAAACACTGAAGCTTTCTTT
-,TRBJ1-2,TRBV14,TRBD1,CASSLDREYGYTF,TGTGCCAGCAGCCTGGACAGGGAGTATGGCTACACCTTC
-,TRBJ2-1,TRBV7-9,-,CASSGGSYNEQFF,TGTGCCAGCAGCGGGGGGAGCTACAATGAGCAGTTCTTC
-,TRBJ2-2,TRBV28,TRBD1,CASREARTGNTGELFF,TGTGCCAGCAGAGAGGCACGGACAGGGAACACCGGGGAGCTGTTTTTT
-,TRBJ1-3,TRBV6-5,TRBD1,CASSFRQGAPGNTIYF,TGTGCCAGCAGTTTTAGACAGGGAGCACCTGGAAACACCATATATTTT
-,TRBJ2-1,TRBV19,TRBD2,CAVLSGTSAESYNEQFF,TGTGCCGTCCTCTCCGGGACTAGCGCAGAGTCCTACAATGAGCAGTTCTTC
few,TRBJ1-5,TRBV19,TRBD1,CASRQGYYSNQPQHF,TGTGCCAGTCGACAGGGATATTATAGCAATCAGCCCCAGCATTTT
-,TRBJ2-1,TRBV7-6,TRBD2,CASSSRGRAGGSYNEQFF,TGTGCCAGCAGCTCTCGAGGGAGAGCGGGGGGATCGTACAATGAGCAGTTCTTC
-,TRBJ1-5,TRBV7-7,-,CASSLVPGAGANNQPQHF,TGTGCTAGCAGCTTAGTCCCGGGCGCAGGGGCCAACAATCAGCCCCAGCATTTT
-,TRBJ2-5,TRBV15,TRBD1,CATSRGNRGLAETQYF,TGTGCCACCAGCAGAGGTAACAGGGGGCTGGCGGAGACCCAGTACTTC
few,TRBJ2-2,TRBV5-1,-,CASSSGTTNTGELFF,TGCGCCAGCAGCTCGGGGACAACGAACACCGGGGAGCTGTTTTTT
once,TRBJ2-3,TRBV5-4,-,CASSSPTTRVGTDTQYF,TGTGCCAGCAGCTCCCCGACCACCCGGGTGGGCACAGATACGCAGTATTTT
-,TRBJ2-7,TRBV28,TRBD1,CASSSPGQGNYEQYF,TGTGCCAGCAGTTCTCCCGGACAGGGGAACTACGAGCAGTACTTC